These 13 T cell receptor beta chains originate from one sample sequenced in a study of CD8 T cells in Susac syndrome. RNA was extracted with the RNeasy kit, and a quantity of about 0.45 to 1 ug was reverse transcribed using random hexamers. Each CDR3 protein gets one entry after TCRdb re-called the immunoSEQ multiplex PCR reads with MiXCR. The sample consists of some 100,000 distinct CDR3 sequences, less than 97% of them appearing once. Specimen: CD4+ T cells from PBMCs. These receptors all come from a human donor in good health.

The gene calls are TRBV7-6 and TRBJ1-2; maybe TRBD1 (6 bases). The CDR3 runs to 13 residues. Trimming removed 4 bases from V and 14 bases from J, with 20 bases in between. The germline CDR1 and CDR2 sequences are SGHVS and FNYEAQ. CDR3 nucleotides: TGTGCCAGCAGCTCCTCGGACAGACTACCTAGGACCTTC. Its protein is CASSSSDRLPRTF.

This chain joins TRBV12-3 or TRBV12-4 and TRBJ2-7, with a tentative D call TRBD1 (5 bases). The CDR3 is made up of 14 amino acids. V shed 1 base and J shed 0 bases, with 7 bases lying between them. The CDR3 sequence is CASSLDRTSYEQYF. The CDR3 DNA reads as TGTGCCAGCAGTTTAGACAGGACCTCCTACGAGCAGTACTTC.

The chain combines TRBV2 with TRBJ1-2; 9 bases map to TRBD1. Per the germline V gene, CDR1 is SNHLY and CDR2 is FYNNEI. V dropped 7 bases and J dropped 4; count of bases not matched to a gene: 4. The CDR3 consists of 13 residues. CDR3 in amino acids: CASTGQGIYGYTF. The CDR3 DNA follows: TGTGCCAGCACCGGACAGGGGATCTATGGCTACACCTTC.

This sequence joins TRBV6-5 and TRBJ2-7; 7 nucleotides agree with TRBD2. V was pared by 8 bases and J by 7 bases, with 8 bases of the junction left unmatched. The CDR3 covers 12 residues. Germline V gene data show CDR1 as MNHEY and CDR2 as SVGAGI. CDR3 region: CASGGGSREQYF. For the CDR3, the DNA is TGTGCCAGCGGGGGGGGATCGAGGGAGCAGTACTTC.

The chain uses TRBV29-1 and TRBJ2-4; 8 bases are a match to TRBD1. J was trimmed by 8 bases and V by 6 bases; bases with no gene match: 9. The CDR3 is 13 amino acids. From germline, CDR1 is SQVTM and CDR2 ANQGSEA. CDR3 amino acids: CSVTRQGMDIQYF. The CDR3 nucleotides are TGCAGCGTAACCAGACAGGGGATGGACATTCAGTACTTC.

The rearrangement links TRBV6-6 to TRBJ1-1, with a weak D call TRBD1 (5 bases). This CDR3 spans 14 amino acids. Trimming took 6 bases from V and 6 from J, leaving 17 bases between them. The V gene's germline CDR1 is MNHNY and CDR2 SVGAGI (reference sequence). The CDR3 sequence: CASRARDLVPEAFF. CDR3 bases: TGTGCCAGCAGGGCCCGGGACCTCGTGCCTGAAGCTTTCTTT.

CDR3: CASSPRGGFYGYTF. The DNA for the CDR3 is TGTGCCAGCAGTCCGAGGGGGGGCTTCTATGGCTACACCTTC. The chain has TRBV12-3 or TRBV12-4 and TRBJ1-2, with a possible D match to TRBD1 (6 bases). V shed 5 bases and J shed 4 bases, with 14 bases lying between them. The CDR3 runs to 14 residues.

The chain employs TRBV28 and TRBJ1-1; D not certain. Germline lookup yields CDR1 MDHEN and CDR2 SYDVKM. The ends were cut back, 10 bases at V and 1 base at J, with 16 bases in the middle. This CDR3 has 14 residues. CDR3 nucleotides: TGTGCCACCCTTCCCGGACCCTGGAACACTGAAGCTTTCTTT. This gives the protein CATLPGPWNTEAFF. Full variable domain (missing parts from reference TRBV28 and TRBJ1-1): DVKVTQSSRYLVKRTGEKVFLECVQDMDHENMFWYRQDPGLGLRLIYFSYDVKMKEKGDIPEGYSVSREKKERFSLILESASTNQTSMYLCATLPGPWNTEAFFGQGTRLTVV.

In DNA form, the CDR3 reads TGTGCCAGCGACGTGGGGGAGGGAGATACGCAGTATTTT. This codes for CASDVGEGDTQYF. V gene TRBV7-8 combines with J gene TRBJ2-3, with TRBD2 identical over 7 bases. Trimming at V came to 8 bases and at J to 5 bases, leaving 7 bases not matched to a gene. Germline V CDR1 and CDR2: SGHVS, FQNEAQ. The CDR3 consists of 13 residues.

The chain joins TRBV7-9 to TRBJ2-1; TRBD1 aligns across 9 bases. The CDR3 runs 16 residues. The junction had 12 bases not matched to a gene; V was cut back by 5 bases and J by 7 bases. Germline CDR1 SEHNR, CDR2 FQNEAQ (reference sequence). CDR3 nucleotides: TGTGCCAGCAGCCGCCCAGGACAGGGGATAATAAATGAGCAGTTCTTC. The encoded protein is CASSRPGQGIINEQFF.

The rearrangement joins TRBV18 to TRBJ1-5; possible D gene TRBD1, 5 bases. CDR3 length: 14 amino acids. Between the trimmed V and J ends, which lost 3 bases and 5 bases, there was a span of 11 bases. Per germline, CDR1 KGHSH and CDR2 LQKENI. CDR3 region: CASSPNPGDQPQHF. Here the CDR3 DNA reads TGTGCCAGCTCACCTAATCCGGGGGATCAGCCCCAGCATTTT.

The gene calls are TRBV7-9 and TRBJ2-7; D might be TRBD2 (6 bases). Germline CDR1 and CDR2: SEHNR and FQNEAQ (reference sequence). The CDR3 totals 16 residues. V lost 5 bases and J lost 6, with 23 bases in between. This chain's CDR3 is CASSKGGGRRSGEQYF. The CDR3 nucleotides are TGTGCCAGCAGCAAGGGAGGCGGCAGGAGAAGTGGCGAGCAGTACTTC.

The chain is built from TRBV29-1 and TRBJ2-5; tentative D call: TRBD2 (6 bases). Trimming removed 5 bases from V and 1 base from J, with 11 bases in between. Germline lookup yields CDR1 SQVTM and CDR2 ANQGSEA. The CDR3 sequence is 13 residues long. CDR3 amino acids: CSVMTRLQETQYF. Here the CDR3 DNA reads TGCAGCGTTATGACTAGGCTCCAAGAGACCCAGTACTTC.